This T cell receptor (beta chain) stems from a study of human T cells and chemical hapten exposure. Overall study context: Patch tests put 0.01% DPC on the upper back, and the results were checked at 6 days.

Whole-study results and caveats: Relative to controls, expanded TCRs formed significantly more large CDR3 similarity clusters.

The time point denotes: pre-sensitization, week 0. The treatment here: therapeutic diphenylcyclopropenone sensitization with weekly scalp DPC. Via MiXCR, TCRdb re-called the RACE reads, giving one row per CDR3 protein. In the table there are around 120,000 distinct CDR3 sequences, roughly 14% of which are singletons. Deletions cut 1 base from V and 7 bases from J, with 19 bases between. Germline loops: CDR1 GTSNPN, CDR2 SVGIG (reference sequence). The CDR3 extends over 16 amino acids. This clonotype came up many times. No antigen is known for it. The sequencing here drew on whole blood, taken in connection with sensitization to the hapten diphenylcyclopropenone (DPC). This rearrangement joins TRBV30 to TRBJ1-4; weak D call: TRBD1 (5 bases). The sequence was collected from a woman between 18 and 29 years old with alopecia areata. Some clones in this sample may be carry-over from other donors' samples. The CDR3 sequence is CAWSEGRGKGSEKLFF. The CDR3 region has the DNA TGTGCCTGGAGTGAGGGTAGGGGTAAAGGAAGTGAAAAACTGTTTTTT.